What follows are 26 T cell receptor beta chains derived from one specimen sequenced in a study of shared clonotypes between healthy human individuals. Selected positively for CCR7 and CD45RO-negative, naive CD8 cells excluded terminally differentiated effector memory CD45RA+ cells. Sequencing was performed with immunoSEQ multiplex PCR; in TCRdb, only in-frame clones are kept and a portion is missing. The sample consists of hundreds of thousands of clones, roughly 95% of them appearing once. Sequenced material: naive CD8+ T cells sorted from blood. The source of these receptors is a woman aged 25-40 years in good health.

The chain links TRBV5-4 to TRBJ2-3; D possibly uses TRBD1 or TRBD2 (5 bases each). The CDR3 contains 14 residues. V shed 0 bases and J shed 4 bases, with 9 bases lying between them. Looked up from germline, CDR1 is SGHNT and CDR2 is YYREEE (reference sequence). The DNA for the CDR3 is TGTGCCAGCAGCTTGGGTTTGGGGGCAGATACGCAGTATTTT. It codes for CASSLGLGADTQYF.

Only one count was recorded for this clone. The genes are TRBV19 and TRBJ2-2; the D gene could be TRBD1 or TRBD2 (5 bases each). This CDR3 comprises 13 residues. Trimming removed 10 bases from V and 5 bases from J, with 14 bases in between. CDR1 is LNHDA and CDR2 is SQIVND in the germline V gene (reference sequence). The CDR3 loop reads CATPRGSTGELFF. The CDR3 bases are TGTGCCACCCCGAGGGGATCGACCGGGGAGCTGTTTTTT.

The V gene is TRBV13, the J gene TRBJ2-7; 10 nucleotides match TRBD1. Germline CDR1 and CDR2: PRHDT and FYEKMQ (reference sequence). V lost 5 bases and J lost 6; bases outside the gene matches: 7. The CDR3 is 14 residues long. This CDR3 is CASSQGDRGSEQYF. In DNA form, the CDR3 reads TGTGCCAGCAGCCAGGGGGACAGGGGATCCGAGCAGTACTTC.

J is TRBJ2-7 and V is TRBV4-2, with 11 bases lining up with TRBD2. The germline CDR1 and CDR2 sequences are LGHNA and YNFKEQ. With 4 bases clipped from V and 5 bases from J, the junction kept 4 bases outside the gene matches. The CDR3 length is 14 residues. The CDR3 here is CASSPTSGSNEQYF. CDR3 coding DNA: TGTGCCAGCAGCCCAACTAGCGGGAGCAACGAGCAGTACTTC.

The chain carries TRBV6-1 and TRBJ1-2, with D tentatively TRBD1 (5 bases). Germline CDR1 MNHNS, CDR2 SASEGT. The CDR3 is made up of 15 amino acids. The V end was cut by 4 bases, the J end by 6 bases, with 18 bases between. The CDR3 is CASSGRGLGQNGYTF. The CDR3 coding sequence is TGTGCCAGCAGTGGTAGGGGACTAGGGCAGAATGGCTACACCTTC.

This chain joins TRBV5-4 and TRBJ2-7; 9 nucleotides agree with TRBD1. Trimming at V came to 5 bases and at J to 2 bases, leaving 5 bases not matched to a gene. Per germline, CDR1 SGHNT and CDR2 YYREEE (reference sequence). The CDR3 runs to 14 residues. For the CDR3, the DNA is TGTGCCAGCAGTCTACGGGACAGGGCCTACGAGCAGTACTTC. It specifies CASSLRDRAYEQYF.

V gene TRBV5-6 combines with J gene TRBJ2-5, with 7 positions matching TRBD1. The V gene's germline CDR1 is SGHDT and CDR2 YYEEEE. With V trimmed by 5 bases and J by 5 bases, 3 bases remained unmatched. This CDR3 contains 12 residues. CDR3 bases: TGTGCCAGCAGAGGGGGCCAGGAGACCCAGTACTTC. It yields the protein CASRGGQETQYF.

The CDR3 nucleotides are TGTGCCAGCAGCTTTCAGGGGATAGTAACCGGGGAGCTGTTTTTT. This encodes CASSFQGIVTGELFF. The chain uses TRBV13 and TRBJ2-2; D is perhaps TRBD1 (6 bases). V gave up 3 bases and J gave up 5 bases, with 13 bases separating them. The V gene's germline CDR1 is PRHDT and CDR2 FYEKMQ (reference sequence). The CDR3 totals 15 residues.

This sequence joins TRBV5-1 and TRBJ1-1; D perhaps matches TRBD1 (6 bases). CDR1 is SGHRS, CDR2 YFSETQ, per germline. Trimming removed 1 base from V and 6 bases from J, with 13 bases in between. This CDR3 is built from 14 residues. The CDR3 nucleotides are TGCGCCAGCAGCTTGCAGGGGAATGACGCTGAAGCTTTCTTT. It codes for CASSLQGNDAEAFF.

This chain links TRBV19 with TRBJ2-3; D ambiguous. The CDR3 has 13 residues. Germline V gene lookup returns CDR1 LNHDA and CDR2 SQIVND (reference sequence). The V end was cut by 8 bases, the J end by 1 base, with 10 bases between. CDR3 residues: CASFQPRTDTQYF. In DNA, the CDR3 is TGTGCCAGTTTCCAGCCGCGCACAGATACGCAGTATTTT.

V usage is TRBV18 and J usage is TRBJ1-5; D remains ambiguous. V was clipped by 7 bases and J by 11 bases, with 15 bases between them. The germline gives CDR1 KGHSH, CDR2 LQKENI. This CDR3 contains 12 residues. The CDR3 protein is CASLGGHRAQHF. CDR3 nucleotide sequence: TGTGCCAGCTTAGGAGGCCACCGGGCCCAGCATTTT.

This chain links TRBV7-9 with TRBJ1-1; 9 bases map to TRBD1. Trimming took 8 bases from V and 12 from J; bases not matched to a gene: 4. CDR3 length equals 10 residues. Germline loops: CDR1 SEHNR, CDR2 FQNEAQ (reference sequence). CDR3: CASPGQGTFF. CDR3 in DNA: TGTGCCAGCCCGGGACAGGGAACTTTCTTT.

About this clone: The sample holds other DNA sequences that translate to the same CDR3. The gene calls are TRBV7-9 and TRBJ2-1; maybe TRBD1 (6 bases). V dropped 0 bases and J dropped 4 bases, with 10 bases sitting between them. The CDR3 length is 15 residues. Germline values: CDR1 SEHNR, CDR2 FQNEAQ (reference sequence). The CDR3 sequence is CASSLASGEYNEQFF. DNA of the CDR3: TGTGCCAGCAGCTTAGCTTCAGGGGAATACAATGAGCAGTTCTTC.

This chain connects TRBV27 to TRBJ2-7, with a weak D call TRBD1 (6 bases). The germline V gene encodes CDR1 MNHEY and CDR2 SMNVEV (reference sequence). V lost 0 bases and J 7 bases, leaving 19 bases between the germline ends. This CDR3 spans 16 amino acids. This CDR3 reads CASSLSAGTPLGEQYF. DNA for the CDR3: TGTGCCAGCAGTTTATCTGCTGGGACACCTCTGGGAGAGCAGTACTTC.

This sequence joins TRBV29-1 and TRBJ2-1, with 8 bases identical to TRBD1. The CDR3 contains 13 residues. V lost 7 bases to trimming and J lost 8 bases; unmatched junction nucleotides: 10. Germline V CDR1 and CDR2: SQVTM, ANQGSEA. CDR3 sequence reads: CSGGQGLSYEQFF. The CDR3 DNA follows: TGCAGCGGAGGACAGGGCCTATCTTATGAGCAGTTCTTC.

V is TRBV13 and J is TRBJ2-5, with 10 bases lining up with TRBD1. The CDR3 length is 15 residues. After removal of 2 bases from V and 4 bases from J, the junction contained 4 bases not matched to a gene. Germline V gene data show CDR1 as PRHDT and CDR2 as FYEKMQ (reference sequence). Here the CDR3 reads CASSLRQGAGETQYF. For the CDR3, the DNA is TGTGCCAGCAGCTTACGACAGGGGGCAGGAGAGACCCAGTACTTC.

DNA for the CDR3: TGTGCCAGCAGTTACTCGATAGGGACAGAGTACAATGAGCAGTTCTTC. Its translation is CASSYSIGTEYNEQFF. The chain links TRBV6-5 to TRBJ2-1; the match to TRBD1 covers 7 bases. V shed 0 bases and J 4 bases; nucleotides not matched to a gene: 6. In germline, CDR1 is MNHEY, CDR2 SVGAGI. This CDR3 region has 16 residues.

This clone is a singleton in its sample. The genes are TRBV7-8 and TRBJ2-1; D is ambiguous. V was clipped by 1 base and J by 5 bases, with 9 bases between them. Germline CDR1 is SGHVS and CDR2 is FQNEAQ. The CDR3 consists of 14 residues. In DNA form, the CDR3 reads TGTGCCAGCAGCTTAGATCGCGCCAACAATGAGCAGTTCTTC. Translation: CASSLDRANNEQFF.

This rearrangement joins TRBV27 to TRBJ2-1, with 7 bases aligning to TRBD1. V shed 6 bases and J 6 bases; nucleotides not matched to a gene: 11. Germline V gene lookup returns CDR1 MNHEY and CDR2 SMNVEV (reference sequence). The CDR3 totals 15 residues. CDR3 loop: CASSPVTGYSNEQFF. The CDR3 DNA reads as TGTGCCAGCAGCCCCGTGACAGGGTATAGCAATGAGCAGTTCTTC.

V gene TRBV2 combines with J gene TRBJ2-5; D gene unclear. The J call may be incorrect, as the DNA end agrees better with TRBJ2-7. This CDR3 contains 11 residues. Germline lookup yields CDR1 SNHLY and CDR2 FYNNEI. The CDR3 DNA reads TGTGCCAGCAGGATCTCCTACGAGCAGTACTTC. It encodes CASRISYEQYF.

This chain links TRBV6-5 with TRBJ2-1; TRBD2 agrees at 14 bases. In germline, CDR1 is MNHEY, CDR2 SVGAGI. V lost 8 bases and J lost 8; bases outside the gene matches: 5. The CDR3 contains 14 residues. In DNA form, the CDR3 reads TGTGCCAGCTTGGGGACTAGCGGGAGTGATGAGCAGTTCTTC. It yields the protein CASLGTSGSDEQFF.

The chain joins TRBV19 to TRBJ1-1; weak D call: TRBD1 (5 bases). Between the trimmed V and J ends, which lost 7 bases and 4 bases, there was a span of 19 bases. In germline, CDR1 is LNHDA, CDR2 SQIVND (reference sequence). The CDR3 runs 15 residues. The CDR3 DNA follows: TGTGCCAGTAACCCGGGACCCGGCGTCCTCACTGAAGCTTTCTTT. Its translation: CASNPGPGVLTEAFF.

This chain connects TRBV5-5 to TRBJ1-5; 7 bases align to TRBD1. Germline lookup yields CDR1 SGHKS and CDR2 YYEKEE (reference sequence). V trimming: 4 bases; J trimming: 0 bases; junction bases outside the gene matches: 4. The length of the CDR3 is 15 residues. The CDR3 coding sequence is TGTGCCAGCAGCACCGGACAGGCTAGCAATCAGCCCCAGCATTTT. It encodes CASSTGQASNQPQHF.

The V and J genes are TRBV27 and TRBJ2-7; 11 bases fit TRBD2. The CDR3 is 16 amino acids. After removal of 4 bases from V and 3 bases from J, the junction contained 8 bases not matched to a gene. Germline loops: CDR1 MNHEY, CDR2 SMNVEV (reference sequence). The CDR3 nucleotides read TGTGCCAGCAGTTCCGAGACTAGCGGGAACCTCTACGAGCAGTACTTC. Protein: CASSSETSGNLYEQYF.

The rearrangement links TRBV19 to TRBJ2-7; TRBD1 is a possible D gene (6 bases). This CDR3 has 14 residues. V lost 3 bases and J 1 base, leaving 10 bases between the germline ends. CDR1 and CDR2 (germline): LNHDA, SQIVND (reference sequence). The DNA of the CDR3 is TGTGCCAGTAGTATTGCCACAGGGTCCTACGAGCAGTACTTC. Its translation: CASSIATGSYEQYF.

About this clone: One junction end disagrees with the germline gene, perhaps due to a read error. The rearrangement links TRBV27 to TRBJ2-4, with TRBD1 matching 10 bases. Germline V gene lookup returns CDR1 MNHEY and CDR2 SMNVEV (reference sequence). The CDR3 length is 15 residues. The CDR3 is CASSLSSGQGSGLHF. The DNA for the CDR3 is TGTGCCAGCAGTTTATCCTCGGGACAGGGGTCCGGCTTGCACTTC.